Shown below are 21 T cell receptor beta chains from a single sample sequenced in a study of CD8+ T cells in alopecia areata. cDNA reverse transcribed from extracted RNA served as the sequencing template. Assay used: immunoSEQ multiplex PCR; TCRdb lists only in-frame clones, some missing. Of 150,000 to 200,000 clones listed, roughly 66% are singletons. Treatment defined: oral pan-JAK inhibitor, 5-10 mg twice daily. The input for sequencing was CD4+ T cells sorted from blood, taken at week 24, from a patient treated with tofacitinib. All receptors derive from a human donor with alopecia areata.

The gene calls are TRBV7-6 and TRBJ2-7; D might be TRBD1 (5 bases). The germline V gene has CDR1 SGHVS and CDR2 FNYEAQ. CDR3 size: 13 residues. V shed 4 bases and J shed 2 bases, with 9 bases lying between them. The CDR3 here is CASSSTGPYEQYF. As DNA, the CDR3 is TGTGCCAGCAGCTCTACAGGTCCCTACGAGCAGTACTTC.

This clone has more than one count but fewer than ten. The rearrangement links TRBV18 to TRBJ2-3; TRBD1 might be the D (7 bases). The CDR3 is 14 amino acids. From germline, CDR1 is KGHSH and CDR2 LQKENI. The V gene lost 4 bases and the J gene lost 4 bases, with 12 bases spanning the gap. Here the CDR3 reads CASSQQGRSDTQYF. For the CDR3, the DNA is TGTGCCAGCTCACAACAGGGGAGGTCAGATACGCAGTATTTT.

This clone was detected only once. J is TRBJ1-1 and V is TRBV6-5; D might be TRBD1 (5 bases). This CDR3 has 15 amino acids. CDR1 and CDR2 (germline): MNHEY, SVGAGI. With 3 bases removed from V and 13 bases from J, the gap between germline ends came to 24 bases. CDR3 protein: CASSYSLVRGKLVFF. The CDR3 coding sequence is TGTGCCAGCAGTTATTCCCTTGTACGGGGCAAATTGGTTTTCTTT.

The chain carries TRBV10-3 and TRBJ2-3; D ambiguous. The CDR3 has 15 residues. The germline V gene has CDR1 ENHRY and CDR2 SYGVKD. The V and J ends lost 3 bases and 5 bases respectively, with 15 bases between them. The CDR3 nucleotides read TGTGCCATCAGTGAATCCTCGTCCGTGGGAGATACGCAGTATTTT. Protein product: CAISESSSVGDTQYF.

This clone has only one observation. This CDR3 reads CSARAGHGYTF. The CDR3 DNA reads as TGCAGTGCTAGAGCCGGGCATGGCTACACCTTC. The chain links TRBV20-1 to TRBJ1-2; D call uncertain. The V gene's germline CDR1 is DFQATT and CDR2 SNEGSKA (reference sequence). CDR3 size: 11 residues. The V end lost 1 base, the J end lost 6 bases, and 6 bases lay between the germline ends.

V gene TRBV5-1 combines with J gene TRBJ1-2; D perhaps matches TRBD1 (5 bases). Per the germline V gene, CDR1 is SGHRS and CDR2 is YFSETQ. V gave up 3 bases and J gave up 6 bases, with 12 bases separating them. The CDR3 loop spans 13 amino acids. In DNA, the CDR3 is TGCGCCAGCAGCTGGGACGGAACGGATGGCTACACCTTC. Protein: CASSWDGTDGYTF.

The count of this clone is one. A clone one base away is much larger, so this may be a read error. The sample has other DNA sequences that encode this CDR3 too. This rearrangement joins TRBV7-8 to TRBJ2-7; 12 bases align to TRBD1. The CDR3 has 14 amino acids. Per germline, CDR1 SGHVS and CDR2 FQNEAQ. This CDR3 is CASSLGQGAYEQYF. CDR3 nucleotides: TGCGCCAGCAGCTTGGGACAGGGGGCGTACGAGCAGTACTTC.

The genes are TRBV29-1 and TRBJ2-3, with 10 nucleotides matching TRBD1. Trimming cost V 5 bases and J 5 bases; bases outside gene matches: 7. Germline values: CDR1 SQVTM, CDR2 ANQGSEA. There are 14 residues in the CDR3. This chain's CDR3 is CSVKTGGIGDTQYF. CDR3 bases: TGCAGCGTTAAGACAGGGGGCATCGGAGATACGCAGTATTTT.

This clone is deemed medium-sized. This chain links TRBV5-6 with TRBJ1-2, with 8 positions matching TRBD1. After removal of 2 bases from V and 0 bases from J, the junction contained 3 bases not matched to a gene. CDR3 length equals 15 residues. Germline V gene lookup returns CDR1 SGHDT and CDR2 YYEEEE. CDR3 in DNA: TGTGCCAGCAGCTTCGGACAGGGCTCTAACTATGGCTACACCTTC. It yields the protein CASSFGQGSNYGYTF.

The chain joins TRBV29-1 to TRBJ1-5; D is unresolved. Between the trimmed V and J ends, which lost 4 bases and 0 bases, there was a span of 10 bases. CDR1 SQVTM and CDR2 ANQGSEA come from the germline V gene. The CDR3 runs 14 residues. The CDR3 sequence: CSVGALVSNQPQHF. CDR3 nucleotides: TGCAGCGTTGGGGCCCTCGTTAGCAATCAGCCCCAGCATTTT.

This clone was seen more than once but under ten times. The chain is built from TRBV29-1 and TRBJ2-2; D ambiguous. The CDR3 length is 12 residues. CDR1 is SQVTM and CDR2 is ANQGSEA in the germline V gene. V was clipped by 4 bases and J by 1 base, with 4 bases between them. The CDR3 coding sequence is TGCAGCGTTGGGAAGAACACCGGGGAGCTGTTTTTT. This gives the protein CSVGKNTGELFF.

The chain has TRBV2 and TRBJ2-1; 9 nucleotides align to TRBD1. After removal of 4 bases from V and 8 bases from J, the junction contained 6 bases not matched to a gene. Germline V gene lookup returns CDR1 SNHLY and CDR2 FYNNEI. The CDR3 extends over 14 amino acids. As DNA, the CDR3 is TGTGCCAGCAGTGTAGACAGGGGGTATGATGAGCAGTTCTTC. Protein product: CASSVDRGYDEQFF.

The chain joins TRBV9 to TRBJ1-1; tentatively, D is TRBD1 (6 bases). CDR3 length equals 16 residues. V was pared by 0 bases and J by 5 bases, with 17 bases between. Germline loops: CDR1 SGDLS, CDR2 YYNGEE. The CDR3 coding sequence is TGTGCCAGCAGCGTAGGTATACAGGGATGGTTAACTGAAGCTTTCTTT. As protein: CASSVGIQGWLTEAFF.

V gene TRBV30 combines with J gene TRBJ2-1; D call uncertain. Looked up from germline, CDR1 is GTSNPN and CDR2 is SVGIG (reference sequence). CDR3 length: 12 residues. Trimming pared 2 bases from V and 1 base from J, leaving 3 bases between. In nucleotides, the CDR3 is TGTGCCTGGAGTCTTTCCTACAATGAGCAGTTCTTC. This gives the protein CAWSLSYNEQFF.

This clone was counted once. V usage is TRBV30 and J usage is TRBJ1-5; D call uncertain. The CDR3 is 13 residues long. Germline-derived CDR1 and CDR2 are GTSNPN and SVGIG (reference sequence). V lost 0 bases, J lost 7 bases, and 10 bases lay in between. CDR3 loop: CAWSVDTGQPQHF. In nucleotides, the CDR3 is TGTGCCTGGAGTGTAGATACGGGGCAGCCCCAGCATTTT.

V is TRBV5-5 and J is TRBJ2-6; no clear D. This CDR3 has 16 residues. Trimming left V 3 bases short and J 0 bases short, with 10 bases between. Germline assignment: CDR1 SGHKS and CDR2 YYEKEE (reference sequence). CDR3 nucleotide sequence: TGTGCCAGCAGCTCCTCTGGAGACTCTGGGGCCAACGTCCTGACTTTC. It encodes CASSSSGDSGANVLTF.

The V call is TRBV29-1, the J call TRBJ1-1; D may be TRBD1 (5 bases). The length of the CDR3 is 13 residues. From germline, CDR1 is SQVTM and CDR2 ANQGSEA. V dropped 2 bases and J dropped 0 bases, with 7 bases sitting between them. The CDR3 region has the DNA TGCAGCGTTGAACCGGACATGAACACTGAAGCTTTCTTT. Protein: CSVEPDMNTEAFF.

The V and J genes are TRBV9 and TRBJ1-2, with D maybe TRBD1 (5 bases). There are 13 residues in the CDR3. V lost 4 bases, J lost 8 bases, and 15 bases lay in between. Germline-derived CDR1 and CDR2 are SGDLS and YYNGEE. The chain's CDR3 is CASSPRGDPGYTF. CDR3 DNA sequence: TGTGCCAGCAGCCCCCGGGGGGATCCCGGCTACACCTTC. Variable domain in full (rest from reference TRBV9 and TRBJ1-2): DSGVTQTPKHLITATGQRVTLRCSPRSGDLSVYWYQQSLDQGLQFLIQYYNGEERAKGNILERFSAQQFPDLHSELNLSSLELGDSALYFCASSPRGDPGYTFGSGTRLTVV.

About this clone: In the same sample, other DNA sequences code for this CDR3. V and J are TRBV29-1 and TRBJ2-3; tentatively, D is TRBD2 (6 bases). V was pared by 6 bases and J by 5 bases, with 6 bases between. The CDR3 is made up of 10 amino acids. CDR1 is SQVTM, CDR2 ANQGSEA, per germline. This chain's CDR3 is CSVGGDTQYF. The CDR3 region has the DNA TGCAGCGTGGGGGGAGATACGCAGTATTTT.

The J gene is TRBJ2-2, the V gene TRBV18; D is perhaps TRBD2 (6 bases). CDR3 length: 16 residues. The germline V and J ends were trimmed by 4 bases and 4 bases, with 16 bases remaining between them. Germline V lookup: CDR1 KGHSH, CDR2 LQKENI. CDR3 sequence reads: CASSLQGGDGTGELFF. The CDR3 nucleotides are TGTGCCAGCTCACTGCAAGGAGGGGATGGCACCGGGGAGCTGTTTTTT.

The genes are TRBV30 and TRBJ2-3, with D perhaps given as TRBD1 or TRBD2 (5 bases each). Germline V gene data show CDR1 as GTSNPN and CDR2 as SVGIG (reference sequence). V was cut by 4 bases and J by 9 bases, with 23 bases left in between. CDR3 size: 15 residues. CDR3 sequence: CAWKSSGTRFSTQYF. The CDR3 DNA reads TGTGCCTGGAAATCCTCCGGGACCCGATTTTCAACGCAGTATTTT.